This entry describes one T cell receptor beta chain. Its target is unknown. The conserved final phenylalanine or tryptophan is absent from the CDR3, which likely points to a read error. TCRdb's copy holds only in-frame clones and misses some; the assay was immunoSEQ multiplex PCR. The sample records 30,000 to 40,000 clones, approximately 90% being singletons. This sample is drawn from a study of OX40 agonist ivuxolimab in advanced cancers. Turning to the study itself: As their treatment, patients were administered ivuxolimab, an agonistic anti-OX40 (CD134) antibody. Dosing consisted of intravenous ivuxolimab at 0.01 to 10 mg/kg every 2 weeks.

Per the germline V gene, CDR1 is SGHDT and CDR2 is YYEEEE. The CDR3 length is 15 residues. V lost 3 bases, J lost 1 base, and 8 bases lay in between. Study-level points and caveats: Among some nonresponders, normalized T-cell clonal expansion was also low. CD4+ and CD8+ blood T cells expanded clonally by week 6 at 0.1 to 3.0 mg/kg.

The gene calls are TRBV5-6 and TRBJ1-6; D not certain. The TCR sequence derives from an adult with an advanced solid tumor such as melanoma, head and neck, liver or kidney cancer. The sample was CD4+ or CD8+ T cells sorted from blood, taken in a trial of the OX40 agonist ivuxolimab. CDR3 region: CASSSGRSYNSPLHL. DNA of the CDR3: TGTGCCAGCAGCTCCGGCCGGTCCTATAATTCACCCCTCCACCTT.